This TCR beta chain came from a study of blood T cell repertoires in COVID-19. Some clones are missing from TCRdb's copy, which holds only in-frame ones; the method was immunoSEQ multiplex PCR. The sample contains about 270,000 clones, 86% of which appear only once. This clone was observed a few times. V lost 1 base and J 0 bases, leaving 9 bases between the germline ends. CDR3 length: 15 amino acids. Germline CDR1 and CDR2: SEHNR and FQNEAQ (reference sequence). The sequenced material came from peripheral blood. The chain is built from TRBV7-9 and TRBJ1-1; D uncertain. The TCR comes from a woman aged 25 to 39 with COVID-19, enrolled during active disease. CDR3 in DNA: TGTGCCAGCAGCTTAGGACATTCCATGAACACTGAAGCTTTCTTT. This encodes CASSLGHSMNTEAFF.